The subject of this entry is one T cell receptor (beta chain). What it binds is not known. A sample-barcoded 5' primer and a J-beta primer mix were used in a second PCR of about 7 to 12 cycles. Every sample returned 2.5 million or more CDR3-containing paired-end reads. MiXCR, applied by TCRdb to the 5' RACE reads, yields one record per CDR3 protein. There are some 1.4 million distinct CDR3 sequences in the sample; 42% occur only once, and roughly 8.2% lies in the top ten. PBMCs were isolated at a quantity of at least 6 million per sample. The data were obtained in a study of blood T cells in healthy people across ages. As for the study in general: Template switching picked up about one barcoded beta molecule for each two T cells.

General observations from the study: Measured against age, TCR beta diversity per million T cells decreased in a roughly linear manner.

Germline CDR1 and CDR2: LGHDT and YNNKEL (reference sequence). CDR3 length: 12 amino acids. The V end was cut by 4 bases, the J end by 10 bases, with 13 bases between. The source is a woman under 30 in good health. The specimen was blood. V and J are TRBV3-1 and TRBJ2-5; D is unclear. The CDR3 bases are TGTGCCAGCAGCCCGACACAGAGAGACCAGTACTTC. Protein: CASSPTQRDQYF.